The next 12 T cell receptor beta chains were all read from a single sample in a study of glioma-infiltrating T cells after dendritic cell vaccination. Assay used: immunoSEQ multiplex PCR; TCRdb lists only in-frame clones, some missing. Of 99,000 or so clones in the sample, around 87% are singletons; the top ten hold approximately 2.7%. Time point reported: after dendritic cell vaccination, including at tumor progression/relapse. Sequenced material: blood, taken after dendritic cell vaccination. The receptor set was obtained from a human donor with glioblastoma.

The rearrangement links TRBV9 to TRBJ2-5; TRBD2 agrees at 8 bases. Looked up from germline, CDR1 is SGDLS and CDR2 is YYNGEE. After removal of 0 bases from V and 2 bases from J, the junction contained 3 bases not matched to a gene. This CDR3 contains 15 residues. The DNA for the CDR3 is TGTGCCAGCAGCGTAGCGATAGCGGGACAAGAGACCCAGTACTTC. It yields the protein CASSVAIAGQETQYF.

This chain connects TRBV5-1 to TRBJ1-1; D remains unclear. From germline, CDR1 is SGHRS and CDR2 YFSETQ. The CDR3 consists of 13 residues. Trimming left V 2 bases short and J 1 base short, with 6 bases between. The CDR3 protein is CASSFTSNTEAFF. The CDR3 DNA sequence: TGCGCCAGCAGCTTTACATCGAACACTGAAGCTTTCTTT.

The chain couples TRBV18 to TRBJ2-1, with TRBD2 matching 7 bases. J was trimmed by 2 bases and V by 1 base; bases with no gene match: 5. The V gene's germline CDR1 is KGHSH and CDR2 LQKENI. This CDR3 region has 16 residues. The CDR3 DNA reads as TGTGCCAGCTCACCACAGCTAGCGGTCACCTACAATGAGCAGTTCTTC. This sequence encodes CASSPQLAVTYNEQFF. The full variable domain, its missing parts supplied by reference TRBV18 and TRBJ2-1, is NAGVMQNPRHLVRRRGQEARLRCSPMKGHSHVYWYRQLPEEGLKFMVYLQKENIIDESGMPKERFSAEFPKEGPSILRIQQVVRGDSAAYFCASSPQLAVTYNEQFFGPGTRLTVL.

V usage is TRBV7-9 and J usage is TRBJ2-7; D is uncertain. The CDR3 has 11 residues. Germline values: CDR1 SEHNR, CDR2 FQNEAQ (reference sequence). Trimming cost V 4 bases and J 2 bases, with 3 bases left between them. CDR3 region: CASSSAYEQYF. Here the CDR3 DNA reads TGTGCCAGCAGCTCAGCCTACGAGCAGTACTTC.

This chain joins TRBV6-1 and TRBJ1-2; 9 positions agree with TRBD1. The CDR3 totals 18 residues. The J segment lost 5 bases and the V segment lost 2 bases, leaving 15 bases of the junction unmatched. Germline lookup yields CDR1 MNHNS and CDR2 SASEGT. CDR3 bases: TGTGCCAGCAGTGAATCAATCGGGCGGGGACAGGGATCTTATGGCTACACCTTC. This sequence encodes CASSESIGRGQGSYGYTF.

This sequence joins TRBV19 and TRBJ2-1, with TRBD2 matching over 8 bases. Germline-derived CDR1 and CDR2 are LNHDA and SQIVND (reference sequence). The CDR3 spans 19 residues. Losses at the gene ends were 1 base for V and 4 bases for J; bases not matched to a gene: 15. CDR3 residues: CASSIVLGGRSVAYNEQFF. The CDR3 bases are TGTGCCAGTAGTATAGTTTTAGGCGGGAGGTCGGTTGCGTACAATGAGCAGTTCTTC.

The chain is built from TRBV5-4 and TRBJ1-3; TRBD1 matches at 8 bases. The CDR3 sequence is 16 residues long. The trim removed 3 bases at V and 1 base at J, leaving 6 bases unmatched. Germline-derived CDR1 and CDR2 are SGHNT and YYREEE (reference sequence). The CDR3 protein is CASSSGTGYSGNTIYF. The CDR3 bases are TGTGCCAGCAGCTCAGGGACAGGTTATTCTGGAAACACCATATATTTT.

The chain is built from TRBV7-3 and TRBJ2-3; 8 positions agree with TRBD1. The CDR3 contains 15 residues. Per germline, CDR1 SGHTA and CDR2 FQGTGA. J gave up 2 bases and V 7 bases, and 8 bases lay outside the gene matches. CDR3 DNA: TGTGCCAGCAACCAGGGGGCGGGATCCACAGATACGCAGTATTTT. It is translated as CASNQGAGSTDTQYF. Drawing the rest from reference TRBV7-3 and TRBJ2-3, the complete variable domain is GAGVSQTPSNKVTEKGKYVELRCDPISGHTALYWYRQSLGQGPEFLIYFQGTGAADDSGLPNDRFFAVRPEGSVSTLKIQRTERGDSAVYLCASNQGAGSTDTQYFGPGTRLTVL.

This clone was observed a single time. The rearrangement joins TRBV29-1 to TRBJ1-2, with 7 bases lining up with TRBD1. In germline, CDR1 is SQVTM, CDR2 ANQGSEA. CDR3 length: 13 amino acids. The V segment lost 6 bases and the J segment 4 bases; nucleotides outside the gene matches: 8. DNA of the CDR3: TGCAGCGTAGGTTCCAGGGGGAGCTATGGCTACACCTTC. Amino acid sequence: CSVGSRGSYGYTF.

CDR3: CASSMGDTADTQYF. The CDR3 DNA follows: TGTGCCAGTAGTATGGGAGACACGGCAGATACGCAGTATTTT. V and J are TRBV19 and TRBJ2-3, with D possibly TRBD2 on 5 matching bases. Germline loops: CDR1 LNHDA, CDR2 SQIVND (reference sequence). This CDR3 is 14 amino acids long. Between the trimmed V and J ends, which lost 3 bases and 4 bases, there was a span of 11 bases.

The chain recombines TRBV11-3 with TRBJ1-2; D is unclear. The CDR3 runs 13 residues. CDR1 and CDR2 from the germline V gene are SGHNT and YENEEA. V was trimmed by 5 bases and J by 6 bases, leaving 13 bases between them. The DNA of the CDR3 is TGTGCCAGCAGCGATCGCGCGACTGATGGCTACACCTTC. Amino acid sequence: CASSDRATDGYTF.

The J gene is TRBJ1-1, the V gene TRBV11-3; D may be TRBD1 (6 bases). CDR3 length: 14 amino acids. Looked up from germline, CDR1 is SGHNT and CDR2 is YENEEA. Trimming pared 7 bases from V and 4 bases from J, leaving 16 bases between. DNA for the CDR3: TGTGCCAGCAAAAGTGGACAGCCAGGCACTGAAGCTTTCTTT. Translation gives CASKSGQPGTEAFF.